A single sample is the source of the 12 T cell receptor beta chains below, sequenced in a study of T cell repertoires in cytomegalovirus infection. In TCRdb, the reads were re-called with MiXCR into one record per CDR3 protein. The repertoire includes fewer than 250,000 distinct CDR3 sequences, roughly an eighth of them detected once, and 1.5% to 2% sits in the top ten. The specimen sequenced was PBMCs. The receptor set was obtained from a human donor in good health (CMV status not recorded). Some clones in this sample may be carry-over from other donors' samples.

Note on this clonotype: This clone may be a read error of a much larger clone one base away. The chain carries TRBV3-1 and TRBJ2-4; tentatively, D is TRBD2 (6 bases). The CDR3 totals 14 residues. V shed 5 bases and J shed 6 bases, with 14 bases lying between them. Germline CDR1 reads LGHDT; CDR2 reads YNNKEL (reference sequence). This CDR3 is CASSTLPEGNIQYF. As DNA, the CDR3 is TGTGCCAGCAGCACGCTACCGGAGGGAAACATTCAGTACTTC. Using reference TRBV3-1 and TRBJ2-4 for the parts outside the CDR3, the full variable domain is DTAVSQTPKYLVTQMGNDKSIKCEQNLGHDTMYWYKQDSKKFLKIMFSYNNKELIINETVPNRFSPKSPDKAHLNLHINSLELGDSAVYFCASSTLPEGNIQYFGAGTRLSVL.

The chain combines TRBV29-1 with TRBJ2-5; maybe TRBD1 (6 bases). CDR3 size: 12 residues. Trimming shortened V by 4 bases and J by 1 base, and 7 bases separated the two germline ends. Germline V gives CDR1 SQVTM, CDR2 ANQGSEA. CDR3 region: CSVADSQETQYF. The CDR3 region has the DNA TGCAGCGTTGCGGACAGCCAAGAGACCCAGTACTTC.

J is TRBJ2-2 and V is TRBV20-1; D is ambiguous. The CDR3 runs to 13 residues. V lost 3 bases and J 4 bases, leaving 9 bases between the germline ends. Germline assignment: CDR1 DFQATT and CDR2 SNEGSKA (reference sequence). In DNA, the CDR3 is TGCAGTGCTAGCTTCCCCCGCACCGGGGAGCTGTTTTTT. It yields the protein CSASFPRTGELFF.

This clonotype was seen only a few times. This chain uses TRBV6-5 with TRBJ1-4; TRBD1 is a possible D gene (5 bases). The V end was cut by 6 bases, the J end by 8 bases, with 22 bases between. CDR3 length: 16 amino acids. CDR1 MNHEY and CDR2 SVGAGI come from the germline V gene. CDR3 coding DNA: TGTGCCAGCAGCAAAGTCGGGGCAGCTAGAGACGAAAAACTGTTTTTT. It is translated as CASSKVGAARDEKLFF.

Many counts were recorded for this clonotype. The chain carries TRBV7-8 and TRBJ1-2; D perhaps matches TRBD1 (5 bases). The CDR3 sequence is 14 residues long. Between the trimmed V and J ends, which lost 3 bases and 6 bases, there was a span of 14 bases. Looked up from germline, CDR1 is SGHVS and CDR2 is FQNEAQ. The CDR3 loop is CASSLNREGDGYTF. CDR3 DNA sequence: TGTGCCAGCAGCTTGAATCGAGAAGGGGATGGCTACACCTTC. The whole variable domain, remainder taken from reference TRBV7-8 and TRBJ1-2, is GAGVSQSPRYKVAKRGQDVALRCDPISGHVSLFWYQQALGQGPEFLTYFQNEAQLDKSGLPSDRFFAERPEGSVSTLKIQRTQQEDSAVYLCASSLNREGDGYTFGSGTRLTVV.

This clonotype came up a few times. The chain couples TRBV11-2 to TRBJ2-2; D is perhaps TRBD2 (5 bases). Germline loops: CDR1 SGHAT, CDR2 FQNNGV. The V and J ends lost 7 bases and 2 bases respectively, with 17 bases between them. The CDR3 contains 16 residues. CDR3: CASTSLRLANTGELFF. CDR3 in DNA: TGTGCCAGCACCTCCTTGAGGCTAGCCAACACCGGGGAGCTGTTTTTT.

The table lists this clonotype with many counts. V usage is TRBV7-2 and J usage is TRBJ2-3; the D gene is possibly TRBD2 (5 bases). Germline loops: CDR1 SGHTA, CDR2 FQGNSA. The CDR3 totals 15 residues. The V end lost 1 base, the J end lost 1 base, and 9 bases lay between the germline ends. The CDR3 region is CASSLGGARTDTQYF. The CDR3 bases are TGTGCCAGCAGCTTAGGGGGAGCCCGCACAGATACGCAGTATTTT.

This clonotype was counted ten times or more. This chain uses TRBV19 with TRBJ1-5; TRBD1 is a possible D gene (6 bases). Germline CDR1 and CDR2: LNHDA and SQIVND (reference sequence). The CDR3 length is 14 residues. Deletions cut 7 bases from V and 3 bases from J, with 13 bases between. In nucleotides, the CDR3 is TGTGCCAGTAACCCACGGACAGCCAATCAGCCCCAGCATTTT. Protein: CASNPRTANQPQHF.

In its sample, this clonotype was seen a few times. The rearrangement uses TRBV6-2 or TRBV6-3 and TRBJ1-2; D may be TRBD1 (5 bases). Germline CDR1 and CDR2: MNHEY and SVGEGT. V lost 7 bases and J lost 3, with 15 bases in between. This CDR3 comprises 14 residues. In nucleotides, the CDR3 is TGTGCCAGCATCGGGGCGCCGGGGGACTATGGCTACACCTTC. Translation gives CASIGAPGDYGYTF.

This clonotype was observed many times. V and J are TRBV7-2 and TRBJ1-4; D is unclear. Germline V gene lookup returns CDR1 SGHTA and CDR2 FQGNSA. V was cut by 0 bases and J by 0 bases, with 2 bases left in between. The CDR3 consists of 14 residues. The CDR3 spells CASSLAATNEKLFF. Here the CDR3 DNA reads TGTGCCAGCAGCTTAGCAGCAACTAATGAAAAACTGTTTTTT.

This chain uses TRBV25-1 with TRBJ2-5; TRBD1 might be the D (5 bases). Germline lookup yields CDR1 MGHDK and CDR2 SYGVNS. V lost 3 bases to trimming and J lost 1 base, with 9 bases between them. The CDR3 is 14 amino acids. The CDR3 nucleotides are TGTGCCAGCAGTGAGGCGACAGTCCAAGAGACCCAGTACTTC. Amino acids: CASSEATVQETQYF.

The table lists this clonotype with many counts. The chain uses TRBV7-2 and TRBJ2-1; no definite D call. This CDR3 has 14 residues. Trimming took 1 base from V and 5 from J, leaving 9 bases between them. Germline V gene data show CDR1 as SGHTA and CDR2 as FQGNSA. DNA for the CDR3: TGTGCCAGCAGCTTAGAACCAGTGAACAATGAGCAGTTCTTC. Translation: CASSLEPVNNEQFF.